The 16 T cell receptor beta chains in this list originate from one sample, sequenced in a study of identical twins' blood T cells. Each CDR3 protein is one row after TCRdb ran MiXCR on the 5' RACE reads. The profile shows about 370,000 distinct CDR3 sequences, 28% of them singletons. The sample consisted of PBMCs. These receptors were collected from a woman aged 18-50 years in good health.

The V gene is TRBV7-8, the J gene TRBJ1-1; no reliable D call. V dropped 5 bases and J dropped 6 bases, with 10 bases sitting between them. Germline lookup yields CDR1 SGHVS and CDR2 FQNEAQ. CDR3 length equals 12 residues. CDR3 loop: CASSVSHSEAFF. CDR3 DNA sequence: TGTGCCAGCAGCGTATCGCACTCTGAAGCTTTCTTT.

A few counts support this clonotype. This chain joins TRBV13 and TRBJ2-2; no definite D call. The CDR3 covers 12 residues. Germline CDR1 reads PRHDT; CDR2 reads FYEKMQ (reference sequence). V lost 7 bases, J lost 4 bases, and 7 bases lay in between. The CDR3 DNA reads TGTGCCAGCAAAGAAAGCACCGGGGAGCTGTTTTTT. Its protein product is CASKESTGELFF.

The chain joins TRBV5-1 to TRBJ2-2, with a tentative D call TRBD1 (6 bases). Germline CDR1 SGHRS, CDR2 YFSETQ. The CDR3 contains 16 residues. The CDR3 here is CSRRDKITGLAGELFF. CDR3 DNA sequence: TGCTCCCGTCGCGACAAAATTACAGGGTTGGCCGGGGAGCTGTTTTTT. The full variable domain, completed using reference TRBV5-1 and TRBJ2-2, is KAGVTQTPRYLIKTRGQQVTLSCSPISGHRSVSWYQQTPGQGLQFLFEYFSETQRNKGNFPGRFSGRQFSNSRSEMNVSTLELGDSALYLCSRRDKITGLAGELFFGEGSRLTVL.

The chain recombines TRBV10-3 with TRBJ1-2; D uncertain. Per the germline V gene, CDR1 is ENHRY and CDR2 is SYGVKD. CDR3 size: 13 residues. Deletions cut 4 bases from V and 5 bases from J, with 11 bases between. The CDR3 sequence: CAISGAGFYGYTF. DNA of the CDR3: TGTGCCATCAGTGGGGCAGGTTTTTATGGCTACACCTTC.

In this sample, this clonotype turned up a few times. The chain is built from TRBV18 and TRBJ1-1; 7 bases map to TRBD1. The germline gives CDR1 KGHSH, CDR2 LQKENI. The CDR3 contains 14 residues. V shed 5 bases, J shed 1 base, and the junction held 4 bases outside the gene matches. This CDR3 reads CASSVQGSNTEAFF. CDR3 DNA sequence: TGTGCCAGCTCAGTACAGGGGTCGAACACTGAAGCTTTCTTT.

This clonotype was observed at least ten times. In DNA, the CDR3 is TGTGCCAGCAGCGTCGAGGGTCTATATGGCTACACCTTC. Translated: CASSVEGLYGYTF. The chain combines TRBV9 with TRBJ1-2; D unresolved. CDR3 length: 13 amino acids. The V end was cut by 2 bases, the J end by 5 bases, with 10 bases between. CDR1 and CDR2 (germline): SGDLS, YYNGEE.

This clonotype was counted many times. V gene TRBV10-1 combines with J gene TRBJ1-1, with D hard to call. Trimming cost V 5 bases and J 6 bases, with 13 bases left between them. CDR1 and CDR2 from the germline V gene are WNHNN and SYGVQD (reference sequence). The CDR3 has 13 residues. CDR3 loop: CASSPRRGAEAFF. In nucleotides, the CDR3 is TGCGCCAGCAGTCCCAGAAGAGGCGCTGAAGCTTTCTTT.

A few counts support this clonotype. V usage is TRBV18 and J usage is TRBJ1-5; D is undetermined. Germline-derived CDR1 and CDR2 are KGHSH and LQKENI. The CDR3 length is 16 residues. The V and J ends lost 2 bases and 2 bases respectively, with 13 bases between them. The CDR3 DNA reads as TGTGCCAGCTCACCAGACCCTAACGGTGGCAATCAGCCCCAGCATTTT. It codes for CASSPDPNGGNQPQHF.

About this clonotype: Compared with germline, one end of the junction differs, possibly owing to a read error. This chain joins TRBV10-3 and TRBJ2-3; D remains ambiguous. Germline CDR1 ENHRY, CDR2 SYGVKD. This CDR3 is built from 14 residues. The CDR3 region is CAISGTTTTDKQYF. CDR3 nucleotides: TGTGCCATCAGTGGTACCACCACCACAGATAAGCAGTATTTT.

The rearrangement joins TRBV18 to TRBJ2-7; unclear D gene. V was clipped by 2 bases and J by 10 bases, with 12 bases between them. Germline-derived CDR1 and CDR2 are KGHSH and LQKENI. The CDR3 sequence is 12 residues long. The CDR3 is CASSPTGSPQYF. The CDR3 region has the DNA TGTGCCAGCTCACCAACCGGTAGCCCACAGTACTTC.

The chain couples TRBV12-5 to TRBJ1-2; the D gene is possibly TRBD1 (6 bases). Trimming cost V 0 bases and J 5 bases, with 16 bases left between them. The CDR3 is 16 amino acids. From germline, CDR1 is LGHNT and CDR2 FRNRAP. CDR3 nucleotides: TGTGCTAGTGGTTTGGTACGGAACAGGGTAGAGTATGGCTACACCTTC. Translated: CASGLVRNRVEYGYTF.

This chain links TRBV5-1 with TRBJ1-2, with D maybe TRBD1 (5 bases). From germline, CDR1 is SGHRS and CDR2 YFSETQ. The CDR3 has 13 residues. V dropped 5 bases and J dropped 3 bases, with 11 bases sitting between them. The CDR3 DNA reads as TGCGCCAGCAGGGACACAGGATACTATGGCTACACCTTC. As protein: CASRDTGYYGYTF. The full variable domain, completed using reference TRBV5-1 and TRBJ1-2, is KAGVTQTPRYLIKTRGQQVTLSCSPISGHRSVSWYQQTPGQGLQFLFEYFSETQRNKGNFPGRFSGRQFSNSRSEMNVSTLELGDSALYLCASRDTGYYGYTFGSGTRLTVV.

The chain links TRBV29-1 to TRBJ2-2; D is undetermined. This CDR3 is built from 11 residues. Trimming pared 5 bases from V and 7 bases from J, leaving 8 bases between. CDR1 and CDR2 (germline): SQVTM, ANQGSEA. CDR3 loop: CSVWVIGELFF. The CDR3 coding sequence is TGCAGCGTTTGGGTTATCGGGGAGCTGTTTTTT.

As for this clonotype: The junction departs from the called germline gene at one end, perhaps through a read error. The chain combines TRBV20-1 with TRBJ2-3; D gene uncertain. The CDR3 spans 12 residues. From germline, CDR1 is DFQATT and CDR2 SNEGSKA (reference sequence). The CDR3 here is CSASESTDMQYF. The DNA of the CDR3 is TGCAGTGCTTCAGAAAGCACAGATATGCAGTATTTT.

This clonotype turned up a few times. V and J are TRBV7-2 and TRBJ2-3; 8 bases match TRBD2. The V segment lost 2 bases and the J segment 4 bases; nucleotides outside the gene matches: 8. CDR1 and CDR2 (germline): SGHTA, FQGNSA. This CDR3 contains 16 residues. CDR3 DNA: TGTGCCAGCAGCTTATCCGGGAGGGCCCTCGCAGATACGCAGTATTTT. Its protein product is CASSLSGRALADTQYF. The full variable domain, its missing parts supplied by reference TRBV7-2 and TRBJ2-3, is GAGVSQSPSNKVTEKGKDVELRCDPISGHTALYWYRQSLGQGLEFLIYFQGNSAPDKSGLPSDRFSAERTGGSVSTLTIQRTQQEDSAVYLCASSLSGRALADTQYFGPGTRLTVL.

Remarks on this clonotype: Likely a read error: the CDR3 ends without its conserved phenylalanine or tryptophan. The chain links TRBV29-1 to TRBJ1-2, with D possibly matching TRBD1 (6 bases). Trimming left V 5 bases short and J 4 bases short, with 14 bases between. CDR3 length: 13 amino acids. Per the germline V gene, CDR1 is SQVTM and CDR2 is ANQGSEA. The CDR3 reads CSVSGALLYGYTL. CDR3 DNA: TGCAGCGTTTCGGGGGCCTTACTCTATGGCTACACCCTC.